What follows is one TCR beta chain and its context. The antigen is not known. Reverse transcription of all isolated RNA meant that expressed TCRB transcripts were sequenced. Repertoires were generated with immunoSEQ multiplex PCR, while TCRdb's copy carries only in-frame clones and drops some. The table lists roughly 300,000 clones, around 7.6% of them singletons. Trimming took off 3 bases at V and 4 bases at J, with 5 bases between the two ends. The CDR3 is 11 amino acids. Germline V CDR1 and CDR2: DFQATT, SNEGSKA (reference sequence). The data were taken from a study of beta chain features in type 1 diabetes. The study, taken as a whole, reports: All four CD4+ subsets from Type 1 diabetes patients carried moderately but significantly shorter TCRB CDR3s. Unsettled here was the matter of whether HLA type influences TCRB rearrangement. TCRB repertoires of naive, central memory and Treg cells appeared more similar among patients than among healthy donors.

The rearrangement joins TRBV20-1 to TRBJ2-3; D is undetermined. Sequencing input: central memory CD4+ T cells from blood. The origin of this receptor is a woman younger than 35 in good health. The DNA for the CDR3 is TGCAGTGCTAGGGGTCCAGATACGCAGTATTTT. Residues: CSARGPDTQYF.